This record covers a single TCR beta chain. A few counts support this clonotype. Its antigen specificity is not known. No clone much larger than this one lies a single base away; base qualities are absent. These data belong to a study of blood T cells in healthy people across ages (dated by TCRdb to 2014 to 2015). For the study in its entirety: In model experiments, template switching captured about one uniquely barcoded TCR beta cDNA molecule for every two T cells. Two additional independent replicas of 1 million unique cDNA reads from the same blood draw were analyzed for two donors (one aged 18 to 30 and one aged 80 or older). To track age-related changes in TCR beta repertoire diversity, the study relied on deep sequencing normalized with unique cDNA molecular identifiers. Donors were grouped into four age groups: young (average 16 years), middle-aged (39), aged (approximately 67) and long-lived (around 80). To avoid experimental bias, donors of different ages were spread randomly across the sequencing lanes.

The roughly 39 donors, aged 6 to 90 years, were systemically healthy Caucasian individuals from Russia. Each donor gave ten milliliters of peripheral blood, collected into EDTA-treated Vacutainer tubes. Ficoll-Paque density-gradient centrifugation was used to isolate PBMCs, with at least 7 million per sample. Total RNA was extracted from PBMCs with Trizol reagent, with at least 5.5 micrograms obtained per sample. Naive CD45RAhigh/CD27high T cell percentages were measured by flow cytometry on a PBMC aliquot from every donor. Summary of the overall study and its limitations: Compared with the aged group, more naive CD4+ T cells, fewer expanded clones and increased TCR diversity were shown by the long-lived group, suggesting age selection. As age increased, observed TCR beta diversity per million T cells dropped in a roughly linear way, and a significant reduction was already evident by age 40. The CMV infection status of donors was not known, potentially confounding age-related changes in expanded clonotypes. Conclusive comparison of naive and antigen-experienced compartments was prevented by the profiling of bulk unsorted PBMCs. Estimates of total diversity from one million sequenced T cells were regarded as lower bounds and underestimates. There was a strong correlation between observed TCR beta diversity and the percentage of naive T cells measured by flow cytometry.

V is trimmed back by 1 base and J by 6 bases, and the junction contains 4 bases that no gene match accounts for. The CDR3 contains 14 residues, cysteine and phenylalanine counted. Of the read, only the CDR3 DNA is kept; its 42 bases are in frame from base 1. Reading the germline V gene (reference sequence) gives CDR1 DFQATT and CDR2 SNEGSKA. Library construction relied on 5' RACE. The data were produced on an Illumina HiSeq 2500. The second PCR ran for about 6 to 12 cycles and used a J-beta primer mix along with a sample-barcoded 5' primer. A template-switch 5' adaptor carrying 12 random nucleotides introduced a unique molecular identifier onto each TCR beta cDNA molecule. Each sample yielded at least 3 million CDR3-containing paired-end reads. First-strand cDNA was synthesized from all RNA with the Mint cDNA synthesis kit, primed by a TRBC-specific oligonucleotide. Following uracil-DNA glycosylase treatment, a first 18-cycle PCR with universal primers M1SS and BC2_uni_R was performed on all cDNA. As for the original processing: For normalization, 1 million high-quality reads were randomly selected from each sample, with every read carrying a distinct molecular identifier. Instead of being binned into consensus sequences, reads with shared molecular identifiers were discarded. MiTCR, set to a Q25 quality threshold and the strictest error-elimination algorithm, was used for CDR3 identification, clonotype clustering and error correction. A nonparametric unseen species model using Euler transformation provided a lower-bound estimate of total TCR beta diversity. Using fastp at Q25 and MiXCR, TCRdb reprocessed the public reads and kept productive beta chains. Each entry is one CDR3 protein sequence, shown with its most common DNA and genes. TCRdb's processing, not the authors' own work, is the source of the V and J calls. The sample yields about 1,600,000 distinct CDR3 sequences; 42% were counted once. The ten largest make up 7.9% of the sample.

The chain is assembled from TRBV20-1 and TRBJ2-1; the junction holds 9 bases that match TRBD2. Sequencing was carried out using blood. The receptor was isolated from a woman between 18 and 30 years old in good health. The bases are TGCAGTGCTAGAGTTATAGCGGGGGCCAATGAGCAGTTCTTC. Its amino acids are CSARVIAGANEQFF.